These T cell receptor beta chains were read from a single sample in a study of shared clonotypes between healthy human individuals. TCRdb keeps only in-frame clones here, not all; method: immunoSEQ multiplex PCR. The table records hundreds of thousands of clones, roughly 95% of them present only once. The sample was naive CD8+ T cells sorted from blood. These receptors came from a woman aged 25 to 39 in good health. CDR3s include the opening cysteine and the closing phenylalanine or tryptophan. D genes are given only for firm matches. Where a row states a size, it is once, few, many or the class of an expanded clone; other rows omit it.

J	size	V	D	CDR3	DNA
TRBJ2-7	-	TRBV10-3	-	CATRGEGLEQYF	TGTGCCACCAGAGGGGAAGGGCTCGAGCAGTACTTC
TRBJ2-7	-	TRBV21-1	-	CASSTGRKPLFEQYF	TGTGCCAGCAGCACGGGACGGAAGCCCCTCTTTGAGCAGTACTTC
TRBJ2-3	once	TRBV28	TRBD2	CASSLFPPPTSGYSTDTQYF	TGTGCCAGCAGTTTATTCCCGCCCCCCACTAGCGGGTATAGCACAGATACGCAGTATTTT
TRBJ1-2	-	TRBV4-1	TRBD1	CASSLAGTGSGYTF	TGCGCCAGCAGCCTCGCCGGGACAGGATCTGGCTACACCTTC
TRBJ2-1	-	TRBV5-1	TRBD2	CASSLGASGRAKFF	TGCGCCAGCAGCTTGGGAGCTAGCGGGAGGGCCAAGTTCTTC
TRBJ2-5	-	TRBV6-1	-	CASNTGRTWETQYF	TGTGCCAGTAATACAGGGAGGACGTGGGAGACCCAGTACTTC
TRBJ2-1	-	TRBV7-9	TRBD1	CASSLDRDNEQFF	TGTGCCAGCAGCCTCGACAGGGACAATGAGCAGTTCTTC
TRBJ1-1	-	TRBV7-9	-	CASSFFQSNTEAFF	TGTGCCAGCAGCTTTTTCCAGTCGAACACTGAAGCTTTCTTT
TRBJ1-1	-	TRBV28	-	CASSYLPVTVNTEAFF	TGTGCCAGCAGTTACCTCCCCGTGACGGTGAACACTGAAGCTTTCTTT
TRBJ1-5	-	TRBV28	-	CASSLLGTPVANQPQHF	TGTGCCAGCAGTTTATTGGGGACACCGGTAGCCAATCAGCCCCAGCATTTT
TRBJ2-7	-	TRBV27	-	CASRPGTSYEQYF	TGTGCCAGCAGGCCTGGGACAAGCTACGAGCAGTACTTC
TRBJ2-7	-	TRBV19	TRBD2	CASSPRTRAGVEQYF	TGTGCCAGTAGTCCACGGACTAGAGCGGGGGTGGAGCAGTACTTC
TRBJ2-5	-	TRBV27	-	CASSLDGGETQYF	TGTGCCAGCAGTTTAGATGGAGGAGAGACCCAGTACTTC
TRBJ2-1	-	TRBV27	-	CASSPTRPPYNEQFF	TGTGCCAGCAGTCCGACTAGGCCCCCATACAATGAGCAGTTCTTC
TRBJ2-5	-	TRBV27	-	CASSLLFGAQETQYF	TGTGCCAGCAGTTTATTGTTCGGAGCCCAAGAGACCCAGTACTTC
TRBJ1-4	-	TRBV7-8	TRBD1	CASSSEAGTEDEKLFF	TGTGCCAGCAGCTCGGAAGCCGGGACAGAAGATGAAAAACTGTTTTTT
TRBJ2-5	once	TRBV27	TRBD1	CASSPATGGRETQYF	TGTGCCAGCAGTCCCGCAACAGGGGGCCGCGAGACCCAGTACTTC
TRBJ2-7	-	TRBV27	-	CASSLTVHYEQYF	TGTGCCAGCAGTTTGACGGTCCATTACGAGCAGTACTTC
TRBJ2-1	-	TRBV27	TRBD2	CASKTSGNEQFF	TGTGCCAGCAAGACTAGCGGCAATGAGCAGTTCTTC
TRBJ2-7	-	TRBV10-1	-	CASSESSSYEQYF	TGCGCCAGCAGTGAGTCGTCCAGCTACGAGCAGTACTTC